This TCR beta chain stems from a study of blood T cell repertoires in COVID-19. Study-wide background: Acute and convalescent COVID-19 specimens originated in the United States, Italy and Spain. PBMCs, B-cell-depleted T cells, or T cells were the source of the cDNA or gDNA that made up the material.

All enrollees were roughly 18 to 95 years old and from 20 to 25 US areas. Recovered status in Cohort 3 required two negative PCRs, clearance, or symptom resolution. The protocol was immunoSEQ multiplex PCR, while the TCRdb copy is restricted to in-frame clones and leaves out a portion. Seen here are approximately 230,000 clones, 80% to 95% observed once, and the top ten hold about 1.9%. V was trimmed by 7 bases and J by 3 bases, leaving 12 bases between them. Germline CDR1 MNHEY, CDR2 SVGAGI. This CDR3 spans 14 amino acids. The clonotype originates from a woman aged 18-29 years who had recovered from COVID-19. The sample taken for sequencing was PBMCs or T cells enriched from blood (not recorded which). The genes are TRBV6-5 and TRBJ2-2; TRBD2 is a possible D gene (6 bases). In nucleotides, the CDR3 is TGTGCCAGCAAATCAAGGGAGGACACCGGGGAGCTGTTTTTT. It specifies CASKSREDTGELFF.